This record concerns one T cell receptor beta chain sequence. Its target is not known. Graves' hyperthyroidism was deemed stable absent ophthalmopathy progression within 18 months. Each 10 ml fresh peripheral blood draw supplied the PBMCs. The data were taken from a study of T cells in Graves' hyperthyroidism and ophthalmopathy. RNA transcripts yielded amplified TCR beta CDR3 regions. The HTBI primer set served for first-round RT-PCR of the TCR CDR3. MiXCR was run by TCRdb on the multiplex PCR reads, yielding one entry per CDR3 protein. Among nearly 750,000 distinct CDR3 sequences listed, around a third were seen once. Study results and caveats: Researchers found most expanded thyroid clonotypes above 0.001 in blood as well.

The germline gives CDR1 DFQATT, CDR2 SNEGSKA (reference sequence). The CDR3 covers 12 residues. This receptor was obtained from a woman aged 40 to 50 with Graves' hyperthyroidism. The rearrangement links TRBV20-1 to TRBJ2-4; D tentatively fits TRBD1 or TRBD2 (7 bases each). The sequenced material came from blood. CDR3 protein: CSGGEGAGIQYF. CDR3 DNA sequence: TGCTCGGGGGGCGAGGGGGCCGGCATTCAGTACTTC.